This TCR beta chain was retrieved from a study of cytomegalovirus exposure and HLA in healthy donors. Study-level results: According to the study, approximately 150 TCR beta chains were cytomegalovirus-associated. According to reports, the classifier identified cytomegalovirus status with high specificity and sensitivity.

Clones were read by immunoSEQ multiplex PCR, and TCRdb kept only the in-frame ones, dropping some. The sample holds 150,000 to 200,000 clones; around 83% are singletons and the top ten take over 10%. As to this clone: Its target is unknown.

CDR1 is MNHEY and CDR2 is SMNVEV in the germline V gene (reference sequence). The length of the CDR3 is 15 residues. The V and J ends lost 2 bases and 8 bases, in that order; junction bases with no gene match: 6. The rearrangement links TRBV27 to TRBJ1-2; the match to TRBD1 covers 12 bases. This receptor was identified in a woman aged 25 to 39 in good health and CMV-seropositive. Sequenced input: PBMCs. The CDR3 protein is CASSLLGDRGHGYTF. The CDR3 coding sequence is TGTGCCAGCAGTTTACTCGGGGACAGGGGGCACGGCTACACCTTC.